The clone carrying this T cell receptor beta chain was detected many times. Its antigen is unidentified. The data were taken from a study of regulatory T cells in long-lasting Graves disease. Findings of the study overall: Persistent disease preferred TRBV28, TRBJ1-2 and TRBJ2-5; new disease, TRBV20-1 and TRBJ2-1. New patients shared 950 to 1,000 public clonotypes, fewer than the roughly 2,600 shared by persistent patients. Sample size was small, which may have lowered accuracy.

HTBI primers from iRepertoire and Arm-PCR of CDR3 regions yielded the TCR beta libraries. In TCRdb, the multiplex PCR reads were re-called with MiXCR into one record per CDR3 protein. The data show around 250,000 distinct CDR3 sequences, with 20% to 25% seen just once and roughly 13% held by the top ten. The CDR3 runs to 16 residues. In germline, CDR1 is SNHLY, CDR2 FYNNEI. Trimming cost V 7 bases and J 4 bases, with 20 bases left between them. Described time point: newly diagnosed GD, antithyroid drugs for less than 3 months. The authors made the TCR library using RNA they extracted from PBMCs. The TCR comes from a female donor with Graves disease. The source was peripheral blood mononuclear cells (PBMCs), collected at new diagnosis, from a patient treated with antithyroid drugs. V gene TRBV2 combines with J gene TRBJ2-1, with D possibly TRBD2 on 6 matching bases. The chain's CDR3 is CASTNPEGYVYNEQFF. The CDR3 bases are TGTGCCAGCACCAACCCGGAGGGATACGTATACAATGAGCAGTTCTTC.